Shown below are 25 T cell receptor beta chains from a single sample sequenced in a study of blood T cell repertoires in COVID-19. Profiled with immunoSEQ multiplex PCR; TCRdb holds only in-frame clones, not every one. The sample carries about 200,000 clones, over 70% recorded once. The sequenced sample consisted of peripheral blood. Receptor source: a woman between 65 and 79 years old with acute or convalescent COVID-19.

The gene calls are TRBV5-1 and TRBJ2-1; 11 bases are a match to TRBD2. The length of the CDR3 is 17 residues. From germline, CDR1 is SGHRS and CDR2 YFSETQ. V trimming: 4 bases; J trimming: 8 bases; junction bases outside the gene matches: 14. The CDR3: CASSKLAGALVVDEQFF. Written as DNA, the CDR3 is TGCGCCAGCAGCAAACTAGCGGGAGCTTTGGTTGTAGATGAGCAGTTCTTC.

CDR3 amino acids: CASSFTRNTIYF. Here the CDR3 DNA reads TGTGCCAGCAGCTTCACAAGAAACACCATATATTTT. This rearrangement joins TRBV11-1 to TRBJ1-3; D remains ambiguous. Germline V gene data show CDR1 as SGHAT and CDR2 as FQDESV (reference sequence). Trimming removed 3 bases from V and 5 bases from J, with 5 bases in between. CDR3 size: 12 residues.

This chain joins TRBV2 and TRBJ1-6; a weak D match, TRBD1 (5 bases). The germline V gene has CDR1 SNHLY and CDR2 FYNNEI. This CDR3 region has 12 residues. The V gene lost 5 bases and the J gene lost 15 bases, with 14 bases spanning the gap. This CDR3 reads CASSRGVTSLHF. The CDR3 DNA sequence: TGTGCCAGCAGTCGGGGGGTGACTAGCCTCCACTTT.

J is TRBJ2-3 and V is TRBV9, with D perhaps TRBD2 (5 bases). This CDR3 comprises 16 residues. Germline V lookup: CDR1 SGDLS, CDR2 YYNGEE. V lost 0 bases and J lost 0, with 11 bases in between. The CDR3 bases are TGTGCCAGCAGCGTAGAACAGCGGAGTAGCACAGATACGCAGTATTTT. It specifies CASSVEQRSSTDTQYF.

V and J are TRBV18 and TRBJ1-1; possibly TRBD1 for D (6 bases). Germline V gene lookup returns CDR1 KGHSH and CDR2 LQKENI. Trimming left V 3 bases short and J 2 bases short, with 10 bases between. The CDR3 spans 14 residues. The CDR3 nucleotides read TGTGCCAGCTCACCCGGGACATCTAACACTGAAGCTTTCTTT. Amino acids: CASSPGTSNTEAFF. The full variable domain, rest sourced from reference TRBV18 and TRBJ1-1, is NAGVMQNPRHLVRRRGQEARLRCSPMKGHSHVYWYRQLPEEGLKFMVYLQKENIIDESGMPKERFSAEFPKEGPSILRIQQVVRGDSAAYFCASSPGTSNTEAFFGQGTRLTVV.

This chain joins TRBV5-1 and TRBJ1-4; D gene unclear. V lost 0 bases, J lost 0 bases, and 9 bases lay in between. This CDR3 is 16 amino acids long. CDR1 is SGHRS and CDR2 is YFSETQ in the germline V gene. The CDR3 loop is CASSLVPTPTNEKLFF. The CDR3 nucleotides are TGCGCCAGCAGCTTGGTGCCGACACCAACTAATGAAAAACTGTTTTTT. Full variable domain (rest looked up from reference TRBV5-1 and TRBJ1-4): KAGVTQTPRYLIKTRGQQVTLSCSPISGHRSVSWYQQTPGQGLQFLFEYFSETQRNKGNFPGRFSGRQFSNSRSEMNVSTLELGDSALYLCASSLVPTPTNEKLFFGSGTQLSVL.

This chain links TRBV19 with TRBJ1-3, with D tentatively TRBD1 (6 bases). The CDR3 is made up of 16 amino acids. Germline-derived CDR1 and CDR2 are LNHDA and SQIVND (reference sequence). Trimming took 7 bases from V and 2 from J, leaving 18 bases between them. The DNA for the CDR3 is TGTGCCAGTACCAATTTTGCGTCAGGGGCTGGAAACACCATATATTTT. Its protein product is CASTNFASGAGNTIYF.

The chain joins TRBV15 to TRBJ1-6; 8 nucleotides match TRBD1. The CDR3 runs to 15 residues. The junction had 4 bases not matched to a gene; V was cut back by 3 bases and J by 6 bases. Germline V lookup: CDR1 LNHNV, CDR2 YYDKDF (reference sequence). CDR3 in amino acids: CATSSMGQANSPLHF. The DNA for the CDR3 is TGTGCCACCAGCAGTATGGGACAGGCTAATTCACCCCTCCACTTT.

The chain carries TRBV12-2 and TRBJ1-5; the table's D call, TRBD1, has no DNA check behind it. TRBV12-2 is classified as a pseudogene. This CDR3 spans 15 amino acids. The CDR3 DNA sequence: TGTGCAAGTCGCTTGCGGACAGGGAACAATCAGCCCCAGCATTTT. Its translation: CASRLRTGNNQPQHF.

In this sample, this clone turned up once. The chain combines TRBV5-1 with TRBJ2-3; possible D gene TRBD1, 5 bases. From germline, CDR1 is SGHRS and CDR2 YFSETQ. Trimming pared 7 bases from V and 5 bases from J, leaving 20 bases between. The CDR3 runs to 15 residues. CDR3 nucleotides: TGCGCCAGCCAGGGCGCCCCCGGTGAAGTAGATACGCAGTATTTT. Translation gives CASQGAPGEVDTQYF.

The chain has TRBV19 and TRBJ2-2; TRBD2 matches 13 bases. Trimming took 10 bases from V and 6 from J; bases not matched to a gene: 11. This CDR3 is 16 amino acids long. Germline CDR1 is LNHDA and CDR2 is SQIVND (reference sequence). In DNA, the CDR3 is TGTGCCACCGGATCACAACTAGCGGGAGGGCCCGGGGAGCTGTTTTTT. It codes for CATGSQLAGGPGELFF.

This clone was seen once. This chain joins TRBV29-1 and TRBJ2-3; 9 bases line up with TRBD1. With V trimmed by 7 bases and J by 5 bases, 7 bases remained unmatched. Germline lookup yields CDR1 SQVTM and CDR2 ANQGSEA. The CDR3 contains 13 residues. The CDR3 sequence is CSGSTGGEDTQYF. The CDR3, as DNA: TGCAGCGGGAGTACAGGGGGCGAAGATACGCAGTATTTT.

The chain carries TRBV19 and TRBJ1-1; possible D gene TRBD1, 5 bases. CDR1 and CDR2 from the germline V gene are LNHDA and SQIVND (reference sequence). Trimming pared 6 bases from V and 0 bases from J, leaving 11 bases between. The CDR3 is 14 amino acids. The CDR3 sequence: CASSLRVLNTEAFF. DNA for the CDR3: TGTGCCAGTAGCCTCAGGGTTTTGAACACTGAAGCTTTCTTT. Full variable domain (outside the CDR3, taken from reference TRBV19 and TRBJ1-1): DGGITQSPKYLFRKEGQNVTLSCEQNLNHDAMYWYRQDPGQGLRLIYYSQIVNDFQKGDIAEGYSVSREKKESFPLTVTSAQKNPTAFYLCASSLRVLNTEAFFGQGTRLTVV.

The gene calls are TRBV28 and TRBJ2-2; the D is unclear. The CDR3 extends over 18 amino acids. Germline CDR1 is MDHEN and CDR2 is SYDVKM. Trimming shortened V by 3 bases and J by 0 bases, and 17 bases separated the two germline ends. The CDR3: CASSFSPWALANTGELFF. The CDR3 region has the DNA TGTGCCAGCAGTTTCTCCCCGTGGGCTTTGGCGAACACCGGGGAGCTGTTTTTT.

This clone is a singleton in its sample. This chain connects TRBV27 to TRBJ2-1; the D gene is possibly TRBD1 (6 bases). V shed 3 bases and J shed 3 bases, with 6 bases lying between them. CDR3 length: 13 residues. Germline loops: CDR1 MNHEY, CDR2 SMNVEV (reference sequence). The CDR3: CASSLDSYNEQFF. The CDR3, as DNA: TGTGCCAGCAGTTTGGACAGCTACAATGAGCAGTTCTTC.

In the case of this clone: The same CDR3 is also encoded by other DNA sequences in this sample. The DNA of the CDR3 is TGTGCCATCAGTGAGCGACAGGGGGCGGGTGAGCAGTACTTC. Translation: CAISERQGAGEQYF. The chain combines TRBV10-3 with TRBJ2-7, with 10 bases that match TRBD1. After removal of 2 bases from V and 7 bases from J, the junction contained 5 bases not matched to a gene. Germline assignment: CDR1 ENHRY and CDR2 SYGVKD. There are 14 residues in the CDR3.

The chain couples TRBV3-1 (or the pseudogene TRBV3-2) to TRBJ2-7, with 11 bases lining up with TRBD1. The length of the CDR3 is 13 residues. Germline V gene lookup returns CDR1 LGHDT and CDR2 YNNKEL (reference sequence). Germline trimming cut 4 bases from V and 6 bases from J; bases unmatched to any gene: 2. The CDR3 loop is CASSRGTGGEQYF. DNA for the CDR3: TGTGCCAGCAGCCGGGGGACAGGGGGCGAGCAGTACTTC.

V gene TRBV5-1 combines with J gene TRBJ1-1; D is possibly TRBD1 (5 bases). V was clipped by 1 base and J by 3 bases, with 7 bases between them. This CDR3 has 13 amino acids. CDR1 is SGHRS, CDR2 YFSETQ, per germline. CDR3 nucleotide sequence: TGCGCCAGCAGCTTGCTAGGGGACACTGAAGCTTTCTTT. Translated, it gives CASSLLGDTEAFF.

This chain uses TRBV29-1 with TRBJ1-1, with D uncertain. Trimming took off 2 bases at V and 0 bases at J, with 10 bases between the two ends. The CDR3 covers 14 residues. The germline V gene encodes CDR1 SQVTM and CDR2 ANQGSEA. The CDR3 is CSVEPPHLNTEAFF. CDR3 DNA: TGCAGCGTTGAACCTCCACACCTGAACACTGAAGCTTTCTTT.

The chain has TRBV6-1 and TRBJ2-3; TRBD1 might be the D (6 bases). V lost 4 bases and J lost 0, with 20 bases in between. CDR3 length: 18 residues. Germline V gives CDR1 MNHNS, CDR2 SASEGT. CDR3 sequence (DNA): TGTGCCAGCAGTGGCAGGGGAAGAAGGAGTACCAGCACAGATACGCAGTATTTT. Amino acids: CASSGRGRRSTSTDTQYF.

This clone was seen a few times. The J gene is TRBJ1-1, the V gene TRBV3-1 (or the pseudogene TRBV3-2), with D possibly matching TRBD1 (5 bases). Germline CDR1 and CDR2: LGHDT and YNNKEL (reference sequence). The CDR3 is made up of 11 amino acids. Deletions cut 3 bases from V and 12 bases from J, with 11 bases between. The CDR3 protein is CASSQRGTSFF. The CDR3 coding sequence is TGTGCCAGCAGCCAGCGGGGGACGTCTTTCTTT.

The chain recombines TRBV19 with TRBJ1-1; the match to TRBD1 covers 7 bases. V lost 9 bases, J lost 6 bases, and 1 base stayed unmatched. Germline CDR1 and CDR2: LNHDA and SQIVND (reference sequence). The CDR3 has 10 residues. In nucleotides, the CDR3 is TGTGCCAGCCAGGGGGCTGAAGCTTTCTTT. Translation: CASQGAEAFF. The whole variable domain, remainder taken from reference TRBV19 and TRBJ1-1, is DGGITQSPKYLFRKEGQNVTLSCEQNLNHDAMYWYRQDPGQGLRLIYYSQIVNDFQKGDIAEGYSVSREKKESFPLTVTSAQKNPTAFYLCASQGAEAFFGQGTRLTVV.

The rearrangement joins TRBV19 to TRBJ2-7, with 9 bases aligning to TRBD1. J gave up 3 bases and V 3 bases, and 3 bases lay outside the gene matches. The germline CDR1 and CDR2 sequences are LNHDA and SQIVND (reference sequence). This CDR3 is built from 14 residues. CDR3 sequence: CASSIGTGHYEQYF. DNA for the CDR3: TGTGCCAGTAGTATTGGGACAGGGCACTACGAGCAGTACTTC. Using reference TRBV19 and TRBJ2-7 for the parts outside the CDR3, the full variable domain is DGGITQSPKYLFRKEGQNVTLSCEQNLNHDAMYWYRQDPGQGLRLIYYSQIVNDFQKGDIAEGYSVSREKKESFPLTVTSAQKNPTAFYLCASSIGTGHYEQYFGPGTRLTVT.

This chain uses TRBV27 with TRBJ2-7, with TRBD2 matching over 8 bases. After removal of 5 bases from V and 4 bases from J, the junction contained 10 bases not matched to a gene. CDR3 length equals 15 residues. CDR1 and CDR2 (germline): MNHEY, SMNVEV (reference sequence). The CDR3 sequence is CASSERWTSSYEQYF. Here the CDR3 DNA reads TGTGCCAGCAGTGAGCGATGGACTAGCAGTTACGAGCAGTACTTC.

This sequence joins TRBV23-1 and TRBJ2-7, with D possibly TRBD1 on 5 matching bases. TRBV23-1 is filed as an ORF, its function uncertain. The CDR3 extends over 14 amino acids. V was trimmed by 0 bases and J by 2 bases, leaving 8 bases between them. This CDR3 is CASSQSPGTYEQYF. CDR3 DNA: TGCGCCAGCAGTCAATCCCCAGGGACCTACGAGCAGTACTTC.